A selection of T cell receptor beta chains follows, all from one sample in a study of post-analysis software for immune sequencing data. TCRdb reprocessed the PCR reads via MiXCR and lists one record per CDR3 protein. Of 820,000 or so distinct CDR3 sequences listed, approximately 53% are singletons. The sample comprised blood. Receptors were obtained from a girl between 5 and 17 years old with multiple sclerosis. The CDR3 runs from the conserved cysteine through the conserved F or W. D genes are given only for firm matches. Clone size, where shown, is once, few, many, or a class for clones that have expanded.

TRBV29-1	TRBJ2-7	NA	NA	TGCAGCGTTGAAGAATACGAGCAGTACTTC	CSVEEYEQYF
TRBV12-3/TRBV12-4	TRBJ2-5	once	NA	TGTGCCAGCAGTTCGTTGGGACTTGGGGGGAAAGAGACCCAGTACTTC	CASSSLGLGGKETQYF
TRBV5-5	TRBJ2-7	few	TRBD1	TGTGCCAGCAGCCCCGGGGACAGGGTCGGGTACGAGCAGTACTTC	CASSPGDRVGYEQYF
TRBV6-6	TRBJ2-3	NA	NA	TGTGCCAGCAGTTACCCGCCCAGGGCTAGCACAGATACGCAGTATTTT	CASSYPPRASTDTQYF
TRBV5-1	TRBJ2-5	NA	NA	TGCGCCAGCAGCTTGTGGCGACGCCGAGGAGGGGAGACCCAGTACTTC	CASSLWRRRGGETQYF
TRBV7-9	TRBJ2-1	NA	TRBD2	TGTGCCAGCAGCTCTTATAGCGGGAGGGCCCTCAATGAGCAGTTCTTC	CASSSYSGRALNEQFF
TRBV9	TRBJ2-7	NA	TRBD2	TGTGCCAGCAGCGTAGACGGCGGGAGGTACGAGCAGTACTTC	CASSVDGGRYEQYF
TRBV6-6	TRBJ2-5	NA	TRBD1	TGTGCCAGCATCAACAAGGGACAGGGGGCGGGAGAGACCCAGTACTTC	CASINKGQGAGETQYF
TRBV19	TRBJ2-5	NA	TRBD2	TGTGCCAGTAGTATAGAACACGGGACTAGCGGAGGGAGCGGGCAGTACTTC	CASSIEHGTSGGSGQYF
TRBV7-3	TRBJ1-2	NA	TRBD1	TGTGCCAGCAGCCGAACAGGGGGTGGGGAGGGCTACACCTTC	CASSRTGGGEGYTF
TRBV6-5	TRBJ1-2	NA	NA	TGTGCCAGCAAGACCGGACAGTCCCTCTATGGCTACACCTTC	CASKTGQSLYGYTF
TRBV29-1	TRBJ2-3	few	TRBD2	TGCAGCGTCCAACTAGCGGTCGGCACAGATACGCAGTATTTT	CSVQLAVGTDTQYF
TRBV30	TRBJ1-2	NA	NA	TGTGCCCGGGGCACTTTCTATGGCTACACCTTC	CARGTFYGYTF
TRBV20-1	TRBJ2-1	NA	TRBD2	TGCAGTGCTCCGGAGAAACATAGCGGGTACAGCTCCTACAATGAGCAGTTCTTC	CSAPEKHSGYSSYNEQFF
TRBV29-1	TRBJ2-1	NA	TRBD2	TGCAGCGTTGAAAGGACTAGCGGTCTCTATGAGCAGTTCTTC	CSVERTSGLYEQFF
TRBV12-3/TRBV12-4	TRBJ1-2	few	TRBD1	TGTGCTAGCAGTCGACAGGGGGCCCCCTATGGCTACACCTTC	CASSRQGAPYGYTF
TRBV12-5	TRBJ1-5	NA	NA	TGTGCTAGTGGTTTGGGTCAGCCCCAGCATTTT	CASGLGQPQHF
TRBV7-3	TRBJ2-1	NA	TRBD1	TGTGCCAGCAGCGCTACCGGACAGGCCTACAATGAGCAGTTCTTC	CASSATGQAYNEQFF
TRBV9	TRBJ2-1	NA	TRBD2	TGTGCCAGCAGCGCCGGGACTAGCGGGAGGGTTCGGTTCTTC	CASSAGTSGRVRFF
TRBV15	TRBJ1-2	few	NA	TGTGCCACCAGCAGGGGCACCTATGGAGGTTCTTATGGCTACACCTTC	CATSRGTYGGSYGYTF
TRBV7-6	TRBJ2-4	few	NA	TGTGCCAGCAGCTTTGGGAGCGGTCCGGGGGAGCAGTACTTC	CASSFGSGPGEQYF
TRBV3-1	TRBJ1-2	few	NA	TGTGCCAGCAGCCGCCGGACAGTTAACTATGGCTACACCTTC	CASSRRTVNYGYTF
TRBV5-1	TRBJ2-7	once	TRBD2	TGCGCCAGCAGCCAAAGCGGGAGAGGCGAGCAGTACTTC	CASSQSGRGEQYF
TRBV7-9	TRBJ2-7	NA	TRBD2	TGTGCCAGCAGCTTAGTCCATGGGACTAGGAGCTCCTACGAGCAGTACTTC	CASSLVHGTRSSYEQYF
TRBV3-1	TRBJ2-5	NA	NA	TGTGCCTCCTCTACGTACCAAGAGACCCAGTACTTC	CASSTYQETQYF
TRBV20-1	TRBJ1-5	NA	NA	TGCAGTGCTAGTCCGGGGGCCAATCAGCCCCAGCATTTT	CSASPGANQPQHF
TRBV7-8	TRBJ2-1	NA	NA	TGTGCCAGCAGCTTCATATTGGGTGGAGAGCAGTTCTTC	CASSFILGGEQFF
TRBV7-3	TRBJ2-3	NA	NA	TGTGCCAGCAGCCCCCACACGGCAGATACGCAGTATTTT	CASSPHTADTQYF
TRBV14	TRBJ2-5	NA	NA	TGTGCCAGCAGCCCCAGGACATCCGGGACTGAGACCCAGTACTTC	CASSPRTSGTETQYF
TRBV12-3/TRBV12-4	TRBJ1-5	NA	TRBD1	TGTGCCAGCAGGAGGACAGGGGGCACGATGAGCAATCAGCCCCAGCATTTT	CASRRTGGTMSNQPQHF
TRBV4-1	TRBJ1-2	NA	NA	TGCGCCAGCAGCCAAGAGCCAGGGGCCTACACCTTC	CASSQEPGAYTF
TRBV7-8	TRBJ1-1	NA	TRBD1	TGTGCCAGCAGCGCCTATCCTCGGGACAGGGGACATAGTGCTGAAGCTTTCTTT	CASSAYPRDRGHSAEAFF
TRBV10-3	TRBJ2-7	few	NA	TGTGCCATCAGAGACAGCTCCTACGAGCAGTACTTC	CAIRDSSYEQYF
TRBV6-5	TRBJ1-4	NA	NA	TGTGCCAGCAGTTACTCAATCTCCAGGGTGCAACTGTTTTTT	CASSYSISRVQLFF
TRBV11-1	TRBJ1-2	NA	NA	TGTGCCAGCAGCTCGTCCGGGAGAGCTAACTATGGCTACACCTTC	CASSSSGRANYGYTF
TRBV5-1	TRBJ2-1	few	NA	TGCGCCAGCAGCTTGCGTGCCAGGGGGGACTCTAATGAGCAGTTCTTC	CASSLRARGDSNEQFF
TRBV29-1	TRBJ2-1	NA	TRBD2	TGCAGCGTTGACAGGACTAGCGGGGGCGTGGACAATGAGCAGTTCTTC	CSVDRTSGGVDNEQFF
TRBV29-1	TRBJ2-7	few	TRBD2	TGCAGCACTCGAGGGGGACTAGCGGGAGGGCCCAACGAGCAGTACTTC	CSTRGGLAGGPNEQYF
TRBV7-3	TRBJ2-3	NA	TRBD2	TGTGCCAGCAGCTCGCAGACTAGCGAAGGCACAGATACGCAGTATTTT	CASSSQTSEGTDTQYF
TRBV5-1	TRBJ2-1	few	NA	TGCGCCAGCAGCAAGGGACGTAGCTCCTACAATGAGCAGTTCTTC	CASSKGRSSYNEQFF
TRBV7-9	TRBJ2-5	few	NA	TGTGCCAGCAGCCCTGACCAGACCCAGTACTTC	CASSPDQTQYF
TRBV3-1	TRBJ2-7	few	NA	TGTGCCAGCAGCCAAGGCGAGTCCTACGAGCAGTACTTC	CASSQGESYEQYF
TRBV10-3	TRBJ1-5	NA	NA	TGTGCCATCAATCCAGGGAAGGGGATCCAAGAGACCCAGCATTTT	CAINPGKGIQETQHF
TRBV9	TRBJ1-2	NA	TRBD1	TGTGCCAGCAGCGTAACCGACAGGGGGGCCAACTATGGCTACACCTTC	CASSVTDRGANYGYTF
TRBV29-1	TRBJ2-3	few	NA	TGCAGCGTGAGGATTACTAGCACAGATACGCAGTATTTT	CSVRITSTDTQYF
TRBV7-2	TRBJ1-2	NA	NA	TGTGCCAGCAGCTATGTGGGGGAGGGCTATGGCTACACCTTC	CASSYVGEGYGYTF
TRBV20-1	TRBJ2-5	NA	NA	TGCAGTGCCAATGGGCAGGGCGAGACCCAGTACTTC	CSANGQGETQYF
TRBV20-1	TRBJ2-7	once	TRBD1	TGCAGTGCTAGAGATAGGACAGGACTCTCCTACGAGCAGTACTTC	CSARDRTGLSYEQYF
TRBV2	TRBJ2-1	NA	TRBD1	TGTGCCAGCAGTGGCCAGACAGGGTGGGGATCGTACAATGAGCAGTTCTTC	CASSGQTGWGSYNEQFF
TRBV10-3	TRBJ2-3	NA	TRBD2	TGTGCCATCAGTAGAACCGGGGGGAACACAGATACGCAGTATTTT	CAISRTGGNTDTQYF
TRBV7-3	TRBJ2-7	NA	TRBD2	TGTGCCAGCAGCCCGCTCGGGACTAGCGGCACCTACGAGCAGTACTTC	CASSPLGTSGTYEQYF
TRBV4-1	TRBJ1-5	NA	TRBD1	TGCGCCAGCAGCCAAGAAGAACAGGGGTTGAGCAATCAGCCCCAGCATTTT	CASSQEEQGLSNQPQHF
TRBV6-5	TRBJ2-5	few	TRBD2	TGTGCCAGCAGTTACGAGCGGGGGTGGGAGACCCAGTACTTC	CASSYERGWETQYF
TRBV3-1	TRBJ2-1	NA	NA	TGTGCCAGCAGCCCGGGGAACTCCTACAATGAGCAGTTCTTC	CASSPGNSYNEQFF